This paragraph reports one T cell receptor beta chain. Antigen unknown. A history of autoimmune disease or systemic immunosuppression excluded patients. Drawing of blood for sampling happened at baseline, at cycle 4 day 1, and at cycle 7 day 1. The germline V gene encodes CDR1 SGHRS and CDR2 YFSETQ. The CDR3 length is 14 residues. The junction had 5 bases not matched to a gene; V was cut back by 2 bases and J by 8 bases. The data were obtained in a study of OX40 agonist ivuxolimab in advanced cancers. Study summary: The treatment was a fully human IgG2 OX40 agonist, ivuxolimab. Study outcomes and limitations: CD8+ T cells were the subset that, on average, had more expanded clones than CD4+.

The method was immunoSEQ multiplex PCR; TCRdb's version includes in-frame clones alone and lacks a portion of them. The sample lists 20,000 or so clones; about 81% were seen once. Specimen: CD4+ or CD8+ T cells sorted from blood, collected in a trial of the OX40 agonist ivuxolimab. The TCR sequence derives from an adult with an advanced solid tumor such as melanoma, head and neck, liver or kidney cancer. This chain uses TRBV5-1 with TRBJ1-4; TRBD1 aligns across 8 bases. The CDR3 loop is CASSFGQGYEKLFF. The CDR3 DNA reads as TGCGCCAGCAGCTTCGGACAGGGTTACGAAAAACTGTTTTTT. Filled out from reference TRBV5-1 and TRBJ1-4, the complete variable domain reads KAGVTQTPRYLIKTRGQQVTLSCSPISGHRSVSWYQQTPGQGLQFLFEYFSETQRNKGNFPGRFSGRQFSNSRSEMNVSTLELGDSALYLCASSFGQGYEKLFFGSGTQLSVL.